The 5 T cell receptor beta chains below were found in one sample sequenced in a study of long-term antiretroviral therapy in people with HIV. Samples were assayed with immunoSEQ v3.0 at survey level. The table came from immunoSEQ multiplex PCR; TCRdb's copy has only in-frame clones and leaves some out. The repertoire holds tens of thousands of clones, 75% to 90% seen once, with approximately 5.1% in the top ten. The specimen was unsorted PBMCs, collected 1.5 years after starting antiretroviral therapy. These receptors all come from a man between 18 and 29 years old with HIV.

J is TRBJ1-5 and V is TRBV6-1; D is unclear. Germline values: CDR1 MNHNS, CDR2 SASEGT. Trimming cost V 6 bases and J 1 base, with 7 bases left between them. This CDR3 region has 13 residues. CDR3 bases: TGTGCCAGCAGCTATCGGAGCAATCAGCCCCAGCATTTT. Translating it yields CASSYRSNQPQHF.

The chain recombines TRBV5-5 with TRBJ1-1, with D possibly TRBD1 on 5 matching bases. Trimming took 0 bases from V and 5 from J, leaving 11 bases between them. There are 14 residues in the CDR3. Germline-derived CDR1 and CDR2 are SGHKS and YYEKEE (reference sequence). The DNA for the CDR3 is TGTGCCAGCAGCTTGGAGTGGTGGGGGACTGAAGCTTTCTTT. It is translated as CASSLEWWGTEAFF.

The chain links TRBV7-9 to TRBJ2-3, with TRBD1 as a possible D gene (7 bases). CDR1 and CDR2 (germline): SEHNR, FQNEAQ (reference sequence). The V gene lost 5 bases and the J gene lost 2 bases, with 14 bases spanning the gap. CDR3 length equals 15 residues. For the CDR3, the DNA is TGTGCCAGCAGCCGGACAGGAGGGAACACAGATACGCAGTATTTT. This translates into CASSRTGGNTDTQYF.

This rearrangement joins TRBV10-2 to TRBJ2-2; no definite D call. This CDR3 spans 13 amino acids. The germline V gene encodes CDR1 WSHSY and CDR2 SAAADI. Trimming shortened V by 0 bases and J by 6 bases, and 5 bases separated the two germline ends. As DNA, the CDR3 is TGCGCCAGCAGTGAGTCGAGTCCCGGGGAGCTGTTTTTT. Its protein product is CASSESSPGELFF.

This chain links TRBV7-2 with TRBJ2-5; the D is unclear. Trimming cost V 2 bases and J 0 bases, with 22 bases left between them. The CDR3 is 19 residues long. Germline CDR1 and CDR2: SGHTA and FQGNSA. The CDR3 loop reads CASSLFWYIGSAYQETQYF. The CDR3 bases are TGTGCCAGCAGCTTATTTTGGTACATTGGCAGCGCGTACCAAGAGACCCAGTACTTC.